The rows below give T cell receptor beta chains drawn from one sample of a study of OX40 agonist ivuxolimab in advanced cancers. Assay used: immunoSEQ multiplex PCR; TCRdb lists only in-frame clones, some missing. The sample lists 70,000 to 85,000 clones, 90% to 95% occurring once. Sequencing used CD4+ or CD8+ T cells sorted from blood, obtained in a trial of the OX40 agonist ivuxolimab. These receptor sequences come from an adult with an advanced solid tumor such as melanoma, head and neck, liver or kidney cancer. The CDR3 runs from the conserved cysteine through the conserved F or W. A D gene is named only where the DNA matches it firmly. Part of the rows lack a size; the others show once, few, many or a class for expanded clones.

D	size	V	J	DNA	CDR3
NA	NA	TRBV4-2	TRBJ2-7	TGTGCCAGCAGCCAAGGAGTCCCCCGGGGGGAGCAGTACTTC	CASSQGVPRGEQYF
TRBD2	NA	TRBV5-1	TRBJ2-7	TGCGCCAGCAGCTGGGGACTAGCGGGGGTATACGAGCAGTACTTC	CASSWGLAGVYEQYF
NA	NA	TRBV2	TRBJ1-2	TGTGCCAGCAGTTTAAATTTGGGCTACACCTTC	CASSLNLGYTF
NA	NA	TRBV27	TRBJ1-5	TGTGCCAGCAGGCCCGGGACCTATAGCAATCAGCCCCAGCATTTT	CASRPGTYSNQPQHF
NA	few	TRBV6-1	TRBJ2-3	TGTGCCAGCCGGACACTTGACACAGATACGCAGTATTTT	CASRTLDTDTQYF
NA	NA	TRBV30	TRBJ1-2	TGTGCCTGGAGTGTGGCAGGAGCTAACTATGGCTACACCTTC	CAWSVAGANYGYTF
TRBD1	NA	TRBV19	TRBJ1-5	TGTGCCAGTAGTATCCCGACAGGGGATAGCAATCAGCCCCAGCATTTT	CASSIPTGDSNQPQHF
TRBD1	once	TRBV10-3	TRBJ1-2	TGTGCCATCAGTGAGGGACGGACAGGGCCAAATGGCTACACCTTC	CAISEGRTGPNGYTF
NA	NA	TRBV7-2	TRBJ1-1	TGTGCCACCTTCGGGGTGGACACTGAAGCTTTCTTT	CATFGVDTEAFF
TRBD1	NA	TRBV7-9	TRBJ1-5	TGTGCCAGCAGGCGCGACAGGGGTCAGCCCCAGCATTTT	CASRRDRGQPQHF
NA	NA	TRBV16	TRBJ2-7	TGTGCCAGCAGCGATGGGAGGGAGCAGTACTTC	CASSDGREQYF
TRBD1	once	TRBV10-3	TRBJ2-2	TGTGCCATCAGTGAGTCCCAGGGGGCGCAGTTCCGGGGCACCGGGGAGCTGTTTTTT	CAISESQGAQFRGTGELFF
TRBD2	NA	TRBV7-9	TRBJ2-1	TGTGCCAGCAGCCCCATAAGCGGGAGGGCCTGGGAGCAGTTCTTC	CASSPISGRAWEQFF